This passage covers 22 T cell receptor beta chains from one sample sequenced in a study of shared clonotypes between healthy human individuals. Sequenced by immunoSEQ multiplex PCR; TCRdb stores in-frame clones only, minus some. This sample yields 2 million to 2.5 million clones, of which under 95% are seen a single time; 0.3% to 0.45% belongs to the top ten. Sequencing was performed on naive CD4+ T cells from PBMCs. This sample's subset: CD45RA+ positively selected. Receptors were obtained from a man younger than 35 in good health. Some clones in this sample may be carry-over from other donors' samples.

The chain has TRBV28 and TRBJ1-2; D not certain. Germline V gene lookup returns CDR1 MDHEN and CDR2 SYDVKM. This CDR3 region has 11 residues. Trimming stripped 4 bases from V and 8 bases from J, with 8 bases between. CDR3 nucleotides: TGTGCCAGCAGTTCTACAGTAGGCTACACCTTC. It yields the protein CASSSTVGYTF.

On this clone: Because the CDR3's place on the DNA is in doubt, the DNA is left out and the CDR3 is given as listed by TCRdb. This chain links TRBV5-1 with TRBJ2-7. The length of the CDR3 is 12 amino acids, counting both ends. CDR1 and CDR2 (germline): SGHRS, YFSETQ. The chain's CDR3 is CASSSFGPGQYF.

The chain joins TRBV7-8 to TRBJ2-1; 9 bases fit TRBD1. V was clipped by 5 bases and J by 4 bases; unmatched bases: 6. CDR1 SGHVS and CDR2 FQNEAQ come from the germline V gene. The CDR3 sequence is 15 residues long. The CDR3 here is CASSPGQGWYNEQFF. The CDR3 DNA reads TGTGCCAGCAGCCCGGGACAGGGATGGTACAATGAGCAGTTCTTC.

V usage is TRBV25-1 and J usage is TRBJ2-5; tentative D call: TRBD2 (6 bases). Trimming removed 2 bases from V and 1 base from J, with 11 bases in between. Germline-derived CDR1 and CDR2 are MGHDK and SYGVNS. This CDR3 is 15 amino acids long. CDR3 protein: CASSEPRDFQETQYF. The CDR3 DNA sequence: TGTGCCAGCAGTGAACCTCGGGACTTCCAAGAGACCCAGTACTTC.

Details on this clone: The identical CDR3 is also encoded by other nucleotide sequences in the sample. The J gene is TRBJ2-3, the V gene TRBV5-6, with D possibly matching TRBD1 (5 bases). The V gene lost 0 bases and the J gene lost 0 bases, with 5 bases spanning the gap. This CDR3 is built from 14 residues. In germline, CDR1 is SGHDT, CDR2 YYEEEE. Here the CDR3 reads CASSLGTSTDTQYF. The DNA for the CDR3 is TGTGCCAGCAGCTTGGGGACAAGCACAGATACGCAGTATTTT.

V is TRBV19 and J is TRBJ2-1; 11 nucleotides match TRBD2. V dropped 6 bases and J dropped 4; count of bases not matched to a gene: 8. Germline V gene data show CDR1 as LNHDA and CDR2 as SQIVND (reference sequence). CDR3 length equals 16 residues. The CDR3 bases are TGTGCCAGTAGCCTTAGCGGGAGGGCGAGTTACAATGAGCAGTTCTTC. Translation: CASSLSGRASYNEQFF.

The rearrangement uses TRBV14 and TRBJ2-3; D possibly corresponds to TRBD1 (6 bases). CDR1 is SGHDN and CDR2 is FVKESK in the germline V gene. The CDR3 extends over 15 amino acids. With 1 base removed from V and 4 bases from J, the gap between germline ends came to 12 bases. CDR3 in amino acids: CASSQGQGWADTQYF. CDR3 nucleotides: TGTGCCAGCAGCCAAGGGCAGGGGTGGGCAGATACGCAGTATTTT.

The chain is built from TRBV2 and TRBJ1-2, with D unclear. This CDR3 comprises 14 residues. The V end lost 2 bases, the J end lost 8 bases, and 15 bases lay between the germline ends. CDR1 is SNHLY, CDR2 FYNNEI, per germline. The CDR3 DNA sequence: TGTGCCAGCAGTGAAATACGGAACACTGGGGGCTACACCTTC. Protein product: CASSEIRNTGGYTF.

The chain couples TRBV7-2 to TRBJ2-1, with 11 bases identical to TRBD2. The CDR3 loop spans 14 amino acids. Germline V gene sequence: CDR1 SGHTA, CDR2 FQGNSA. V trimming: 7 bases; J trimming: 5 bases; junction bases outside the gene matches: 4. The CDR3 sequence: CASNVAGGDNEQFF. The CDR3 nucleotides are TGTGCCAGCAACGTAGCGGGAGGGGACAATGAGCAGTTCTTC.

This sequence joins TRBV10-3 and TRBJ1-1; 7 nucleotides match TRBD1. CDR1 ENHRY and CDR2 SYGVKD come from the germline V gene. V gave up 4 bases and J gave up 0 bases; unmatched junction bases: 5. The CDR3 is 15 amino acids. The CDR3: CAISGGGSMNTEAFF. The CDR3 bases are TGTGCCATCAGTGGAGGGGGCAGTATGAACACTGAAGCTTTCTTT.

This chain uses TRBV6-5 with TRBJ2-1; 8 bases are shared with TRBD2. With V trimmed by 6 bases and J by 7 bases, 11 bases remained unmatched. Germline V lookup: CDR1 MNHEY, CDR2 SVGAGI. CDR3 length: 15 amino acids. The CDR3 bases are TGTGCCAGCAGCCCCGCTGATAGCGGGGCAAATGAGCAGTTCTTC. It yields the protein CASSPADSGANEQFF.

The V and J genes are TRBV30 and TRBJ2-1; possibly TRBD1 for D (5 bases). Trimming removed 3 bases from V and 9 bases from J, with 12 bases in between. This CDR3 is built from 12 residues. Germline V gives CDR1 GTSNPN, CDR2 SVGIG (reference sequence). In DNA form, the CDR3 reads TGTGCCTGGAGGACGGGTAGGGGTGAGCAGTTCTTC. Protein sequence: CAWRTGRGEQFF. The full variable domain, completed using reference TRBV30 and TRBJ2-1, is SQTIHQWPATLVQPVGSPLSLECTVEGTSNPNLYWYRQAAGRGLQLLFYSVGIGQISSEVPQNLSASRPQDRQFILSSKKLLLSDSGFYLCAWRTGRGEQFFGPGTRLTVL.

The CDR3 DNA reads as TGCGCCAGCAGCCAAGAGGGGAGCGGGATAACCTACAATGAGCAGTTCTTC. It codes for CASSQEGSGITYNEQFF. The chain uses TRBV4-1 and TRBJ2-1, with 7 bases lining up with TRBD2. Germline-derived CDR1 and CDR2 are MGHRA and YSYEKL. V dropped 0 bases and J dropped 2; count of bases not matched to a gene: 7. This CDR3 has 17 amino acids.

The gene calls are TRBV6-6 and TRBJ1-1, with D maybe TRBD1 (6 bases). The germline gives CDR1 MNHNY, CDR2 SVGAGI (reference sequence). Trimming removed 2 bases at V and 2 bases at J, with 15 bases between. The CDR3 has 16 residues. The CDR3 sequence: CASSYPLGQPNTEAFF. CDR3 nucleotides: TGTGCCAGCAGTTACCCTCTCGGACAGCCCAACACTGAAGCTTTCTTT.

The chain has TRBV7-9 and TRBJ2-7; D is unclear. Germline CDR1 is SEHNR and CDR2 is FQNEAQ (reference sequence). This CDR3 is 13 amino acids long. The ends were cut back, 1 base at V and 5 bases at J, with 9 bases in the middle. This chain's CDR3 is CASSLVLADEQYF. The CDR3 DNA reads as TGTGCCAGCAGCTTAGTCTTAGCCGACGAGCAGTACTTC. Looking up the rest from reference TRBV7-9 and TRBJ2-7 gives the full variable domain: DTGVSQNPRHKITKRGQNVTFRCDPISEHNRLYWYRQTLGQGPEFLTYFQNEAQLEKSRLLSDRFSAERPKGSFSTLEIQRTEQGDSAMYLCASSLVLADEQYFGPGTRLTVT.

The genes are TRBV27 and TRBJ1-5; D gene uncertain. Germline lookup yields CDR1 MNHEY and CDR2 SMNVEV (reference sequence). CDR3 length: 15 amino acids. Deletions cut 3 bases from V and 5 bases from J, with 14 bases between. The CDR3 region has the DNA TGTGCCAGCAGTTTTCGGTTCAGGCCGGATCAGCCCCAGCATTTT. Its protein product is CASSFRFRPDQPQHF.

This chain connects TRBV5-4 to TRBJ2-3, with TRBD2 identical over 7 bases. Germline CDR1 and CDR2: SGHNT and YYREEE (reference sequence). The CDR3 has 15 amino acids. V lost 0 bases, J lost 10 bases, and 11 bases stayed unmatched. The CDR3 spells CASSLDGTTSASQYF. In DNA form, the CDR3 reads TGTGCCAGCAGCTTGGATGGGACTACCTCAGCGTCGCAGTATTTT.

As for this clone: The sample holds other DNA sequences that translate to the same CDR3. The V and J genes are TRBV6-5 and TRBJ1-5; D not certain. CDR1 is MNHEY, CDR2 SVGAGI, per germline. This CDR3 contains 13 residues. Trimming stripped 4 bases from V and 0 bases from J, with 4 bases between. The CDR3 DNA reads as TGTGCCAGCAGTTCACGTAGCAATCAGCCCCAGCATTTT. It translates to CASSSRSNQPQHF.

The chain has TRBV11-2 and TRBJ2-7; TRBD2 might be the D (6 bases). V lost 1 base and J lost 4, with 14 bases in between. Germline values: CDR1 SGHAT, CDR2 FQNNGV. This CDR3 has 15 amino acids. The CDR3: CASSLAGVPSYEQYF. The CDR3 bases are TGTGCCAGCAGCTTAGCGGGAGTGCCCTCGTACGAGCAGTACTTC.

The chain is built from TRBV4-1 and TRBJ2-1, with D perhaps assigned TRBD1 or TRBD2 (5 bases each). V dropped 4 bases and J dropped 6 bases, with 13 bases sitting between them. Germline assignment: CDR1 MGHRA and CDR2 YSYEKL. This CDR3 comprises 14 residues. CDR3 sequence: CASSRIFGGNEQFF. CDR3 bases: TGCGCCAGCAGCCGCATTTTTGGGGGCAATGAGCAGTTCTTC.

CDR3 in DNA: TGTGCCAGCGTCCGGGACAGGGCAGTAAATGGCTACACCTTC. Its translation is CASVRDRAVNGYTF. V is TRBV28 and J is TRBJ1-2, with 9 bases fitting TRBD1. Germline V gives CDR1 MDHEN, CDR2 SYDVKM. J was trimmed by 6 bases and V by 8 bases; bases with no gene match: 10. The CDR3 runs 14 residues.

This chain joins TRBV5-1 and TRBJ2-7, with TRBD2 identical over 10 bases. With V trimmed by 4 bases and J by 3 bases, 7 bases remained unmatched. CDR1 and CDR2 from the germline V gene are SGHRS and YFSETQ. The CDR3 is made up of 15 amino acids. The CDR3: CASSPAGTSVYEQYF. CDR3 DNA: TGCGCCAGCAGCCCGGCGGGGACTAGCGTCTACGAGCAGTACTTC.